This T cell receptor (beta chain) was recorded in a study of human T cells and chemical hapten exposure. Study-wide background: Chiefly female patients presented with alopecia areata, totalis or universalis.

Germline assignment: CDR1 SGHTS and CDR2 YDEGEE. CDR3 length equals 16 residues. Trimming removed 4 bases from V and 0 bases from J; junction bases left unmatched: 6. The sample's time point: pre-sensitization, week 0. Treatment defined: therapeutic diphenylcyclopropenone sensitization with weekly scalp DPC. Before extraction, the whole blood was not fractionated, and total RNA was taken from it. The library labeled individual cDNA molecules by adding unique molecular identifiers to them. TCRdb used MiXCR to reprocess the RACE reads, holding one entry per CDR3 protein. The data contain about 80,000 distinct CDR3 sequences, less than 15% of them singletons. There are a few counts of this clonotype.

The sequencing here drew on whole blood, taken in connection with sensitization to the hapten diphenylcyclopropenone (DPC). The TCR sequence derives from a woman aged 45 to 65 with alopecia areata. Some clones in this sample may be carry-over from other donors' samples. V is TRBV5-8 and J is TRBJ2-3; 9 positions match TRBD1. The CDR3 coding sequence is TGTGCCAGCAGCCCGGGGACAGGGCGAAGCACAGATACGCAGTATTTT. This translates into CASSPGTGRSTDTQYF.